Below, 9 T cell receptor beta chains from the same sample are listed, as sequenced in a study of CD8+ T cells in alopecia areata. In each case, RNA was isolated and then reverse transcribed into cDNA as the sequencing template. Profiled with immunoSEQ multiplex PCR; TCRdb holds only in-frame clones, not every one. Of about 150,000 clones listed, roughly 48% are singletons. What was sequenced was CD4+ T cells sorted from blood. Source of these receptors: a human donor with alopecia areata.

Concerning this clone itself: Distinct nucleotide sequences in the sample also encode this CDR3. The genes are TRBV30 and TRBJ2-1; D ambiguous. Looked up from germline, CDR1 is GTSNPN and CDR2 is SVGIG (reference sequence). The CDR3 length is 11 residues. V shed 0 bases and J shed 9 bases, with 6 bases lying between them. The CDR3 here is CAWSVGGEQFF. In DNA, the CDR3 is TGTGCCTGGAGTGTTGGTGGTGAGCAGTTCTTC.

This clone was observed a single time. J is TRBJ1-1 and V is TRBV6-5; D remains unclear. The V and J ends lost 5 bases and 0 bases respectively, with 7 bases between them. The germline V gene encodes CDR1 MNHEY and CDR2 SVGAGI. The CDR3 is 13 residues long. CDR3: CASSATVNTEAFF. The DNA for the CDR3 is TGTGCCAGCAGTGCGACCGTGAACACTGAAGCTTTCTTT.

The chain joins TRBV5-1 to TRBJ2-5; D gene unclear. V dropped 7 bases and J dropped 5 bases, with 12 bases sitting between them. Germline assignment: CDR1 SGHRS and CDR2 YFSETQ. The CDR3 covers 12 residues. CDR3 amino acids: CASGLPRETQYF. CDR3 bases: TGCGCCAGCGGCCTTCCTCGGGAGACCCAGTACTTC. Filled out from reference TRBV5-1 and TRBJ2-5, the complete variable domain reads KAGVTQTPRYLIKTRGQQVTLSCSPISGHRSVSWYQQTPGQGLQFLFEYFSETQRNKGNFPGRFSGRQFSNSRSEMNVSTLELGDSALYLCASGLPRETQYFGPGTRLLVL.

This clone was recorded a few times. The V call is TRBV12-5, the J call TRBJ2-5; the D gene is possibly TRBD1 (6 bases). CDR3 length: 15 residues. CDR1 is LGHNT, CDR2 FRNRAP, per germline. The V gene lost 1 base and the J gene lost 4 bases, with 13 bases spanning the gap. The CDR3 DNA sequence: TGTGCTAGTGGTTTGGGAATCCGAGGGGGAGAGACCCAGTACTTC. It encodes CASGLGIRGGETQYF.

The rearrangement links TRBV29-1 to TRBJ2-2; no firm D call. Germline V lookup: CDR1 SQVTM, CDR2 ANQGSEA. V was pared by 5 bases and J by 3 bases, with 13 bases between. The CDR3 sequence is 14 residues long. The CDR3 coding sequence is TGCAGCGTTTTTCCCCCGGGCGACACCGGGGAGCTGTTTTTT. Amino acid sequence: CSVFPPGDTGELFF.

This chain uses TRBV9 with TRBJ2-1, with no clear D. This CDR3 region has 11 residues. The germline CDR1 and CDR2 sequences are SGDLS and YYNGEE. Trimming shortened V by 0 bases and J by 8 bases, and 3 bases separated the two germline ends. The CDR3 bases are TGTGCCAGCAGCGTAGCCGATGAGCAGTTCTTC. It specifies CASSVADEQFF. The full variable domain, rest sourced from reference TRBV9 and TRBJ2-1, is DSGVTQTPKHLITATGQRVTLRCSPRSGDLSVYWYQQSLDQGLQFLIQYYNGEERAKGNILERFSAQQFPDLHSELNLSSLELGDSALYFCASSVADEQFFGPGTRLTVL.

Note on this clone: A junction boundary mismatches the germline segment, possibly from a read error. The chain recombines TRBV7-7 with TRBJ2-2; no clear D gene. Per the germline V gene, CDR1 is SSHAT and CDR2 is FNYEAQ (reference sequence). The CDR3 extends over 14 amino acids. The chain's CDR3 is CASSLGKASGELFF. The CDR3 DNA follows: TGTGCTAGCAGCTTAGGCAAGGCCTCGGGCGAGCTGTTTTTT.

The chain couples TRBV6-5 to TRBJ2-3, with D hard to call. This CDR3 has 11 amino acids. Trimming left V 6 bases short and J 10 bases short, with 11 bases between. Germline values: CDR1 MNHEY, CDR2 SVGAGI. Here the CDR3 reads CASRDTFSQYF. The CDR3, as DNA: TGTGCCAGCAGGGATACGTTTTCGCAGTATTTT.

This chain joins TRBV29-1 and TRBJ2-1; a possible D gene is TRBD2 (6 bases). The CDR3 length is 11 residues. Germline V gene data show CDR1 as SQVTM and CDR2 as ANQGSEA. The V end was cut by 7 bases, the J end by 12 bases, with 16 bases between. CDR3 bases: TGCAGCGACTCTCGTGGGGGGACGCAGTTCTTC. Translated, it gives CSDSRGGTQFF.